Presented here are 23 T cell receptor beta chains from one specimen sequenced in a study of shared clonotypes between healthy human individuals. Assay: immunoSEQ multiplex PCR; the TCRdb copy retains only in-frame clones and omits some. The data contain 1,400,000 or so clones, approximately 98.5% of them seen just once; the ten biggest clones take up 0.36%. The sequencing sample was made of naive CD4+ T cells sorted from blood. Noted subset: CD45RA+ positively selected. The receptor source for this set is a man aged 30-40 years in good health.

The count of this clone is one. The chain is built from TRBV5-1 and TRBJ2-5; 10 positions match TRBD2. Germline CDR1 reads SGHRS; CDR2 reads YFSETQ. This CDR3 is built from 17 residues. Losses at the gene ends were 4 bases for V and 5 bases for J; bases not matched to a gene: 14. The CDR3 loop reads CASSGRTSGDPGETQYF. CDR3 bases: TGCGCCAGCAGCGGAAGGACTAGCGGAGACCCCGGGGAGACCCAGTACTTC.

The chain recombines TRBV9 with TRBJ2-7, with TRBD1 matching over 8 bases. The CDR3 extends over 15 amino acids. The germline gives CDR1 SGDLS, CDR2 YYNGEE. The V gene end was trimmed by 4 bases and the J gene end by 2 bases; junction bases not matched to a gene: 8. CDR3 bases: TGTGCCAGCAGCTCTTCTGGACAGGGCGCCTACGAGCAGTACTTC. Its translation: CASSSSGQGAYEQYF.

The chain joins TRBV5-4 to TRBJ1-5, with D maybe TRBD1 (6 bases). The CDR3 totals 16 residues. Germline V gene data show CDR1 as SGHNT and CDR2 as YYREEE (reference sequence). V was pared by 3 bases and J by 4 bases, with 17 bases between. The chain's CDR3 is CASSSTGSEPNQPQHF. In nucleotides, the CDR3 is TGTGCCAGCAGCTCGACAGGTTCCGAACCTAATCAGCCCCAGCATTTT.

CDR3 residues: CAISDSENTEAFF. The CDR3 DNA is TGTGCCATCAGTGACAGCGAGAACACTGAAGCTTTCTTT. The V and J genes are TRBV10-3 and TRBJ1-1, with D unresolved. Between the trimmed V and J ends, which lost 3 bases and 1 base, there was a span of 6 bases. The CDR3 is 13 amino acids. Germline values: CDR1 ENHRY, CDR2 SYGVKD.

The genes are TRBV30 and TRBJ1-2; D ambiguous. Germline V gene sequence: CDR1 GTSNPN, CDR2 SVGIG (reference sequence). Trimming pared 3 bases from V and 4 bases from J, leaving 9 bases between. The CDR3 runs to 12 residues. The DNA for the CDR3 is TGTGCCTGGAGAGCGTACCCCTATGGCTACACCTTC. Translating gives CAWRAYPYGYTF.

The V and J genes are TRBV6-5 and TRBJ2-1, with a weak D call TRBD1 (5 bases). V gave up 7 bases and J gave up 5 bases, with 12 bases separating them. The CDR3 loop spans 13 amino acids. In germline, CDR1 is MNHEY, CDR2 SVGAGI. For the CDR3, the DNA is TGTGCCAGCATGGGGCTTAGAGACAATGAGCAGTTCTTC. Translating it yields CASMGLRDNEQFF.

The chain is built from TRBV27 and TRBJ2-7, with a weak D call TRBD1 (6 bases). CDR1 and CDR2 from the germline V gene are MNHEY and SMNVEV (reference sequence). V gave up 5 bases and J gave up 5 bases, with 16 bases separating them. The CDR3 sequence is 14 residues long. The CDR3 bases are TGTGCCAGCAGTCTGTTACAGGGACCCAACGAGCAGTACTTC. Its translation is CASSLLQGPNEQYF.

The V call is TRBV6-5, the J call TRBJ2-1; D unclear. There are 15 residues in the CDR3. V lost 6 bases to trimming and J lost 4 bases, with 16 bases between them. Germline-derived CDR1 and CDR2 are MNHEY and SVGAGI. The CDR3 here is CASSLGVREYNEQFF. The CDR3 DNA sequence: TGTGCCAGCAGCCTAGGAGTCAGAGAGTACAATGAGCAGTTCTTC.

The rearrangement uses TRBV7-2 and TRBJ1-5, with D unresolved. Trimming removed 2 bases at V and 2 bases at J, with 19 bases between. The germline CDR1 and CDR2 sequences are SGHTA and FQGNSA. The CDR3 is made up of 18 amino acids. DNA of the CDR3: TGTGCCAGCAGCTTAAGTAGCGGGGAACCTTTCGGCAATCAGCCCCAGCATTTT. Translating gives CASSLSSGEPFGNQPQHF.

The genes are TRBV7-2 and TRBJ2-1, with 10 bases fitting TRBD2. The CDR3 length is 14 residues. Germline V CDR1 and CDR2: SGHTA, FQGNSA. The V segment lost 7 bases and the J segment 4 bases; nucleotides outside the gene matches: 4. CDR3: CASTGLATYNEQFF. Written as DNA, the CDR3 is TGTGCCAGCACGGGACTAGCGACTTACAATGAGCAGTTCTTC.

The chain is built from TRBV7-6 and TRBJ1-4; D is unresolved. The CDR3 is 14 residues long. Germline V gene lookup returns CDR1 SGHVS and CDR2 FNYEAQ. The V and J ends lost 5 bases and 8 bases respectively, with 15 bases between them. As DNA, the CDR3 is TGTGCCAGCAGCGCAGGCCCCGGCCCCGAAAAACTGTTTTTT. The encoded protein is CASSAGPGPEKLFF. The whole variable domain, filled in from reference TRBV7-6 and TRBJ1-4, reads GAGVSQSPRYKVTKRGQDVALRCDPISGHVSLYWYRQALGQGPEFLTYFNYEAQQDKSGLPNDRFSAERPEGSISTLTIQRTEQRDSAMYRCASSAGPGPEKLFFGSGTQLSVL.

The V and J genes are TRBV7-9 and TRBJ2-1, with 9 bases that match TRBD1. Looked up from germline, CDR1 is SEHNR and CDR2 is FQNEAQ (reference sequence). This CDR3 contains 16 residues. The J segment lost 7 bases and the V segment lost 5 bases, leaving 12 bases of the junction unmatched. CDR3 coding DNA: TGTGCCAGCAGCCGAACCCCGGGACAGGGTCGGAATGAGCAGTTCTTC. It specifies CASSRTPGQGRNEQFF.

The chain couples TRBV9 to TRBJ2-2, with D possibly matching TRBD2 (5 bases). This CDR3 has 16 amino acids. Trimming cost V 5 bases and J 2 bases, with 16 bases left between them. CDR1 is SGDLS, CDR2 YYNGEE, per germline. CDR3 sequence: CASSRELASNTGELFF. The CDR3 DNA follows: TGTGCCAGCAGTAGGGAGCTAGCCTCAAACACCGGGGAGCTGTTTTTT.

The CDR3 region has the DNA TGCAGCGTTGAAGGGGACGCTGAAGCTTTCTTT. Protein product: CSVEGDAEAFF. The chain employs TRBV29-1 and TRBJ1-1; D is possibly TRBD1 (5 bases). V lost 1 base and J lost 6, with 6 bases in between. Germline assignment: CDR1 SQVTM and CDR2 ANQGSEA. This CDR3 has 11 amino acids.

This clone occurred once. The same CDR3 is also encoded by other DNA sequences in this sample. The chain employs TRBV7-2 and TRBJ2-7, with 8 bases that match TRBD1. Unmatched junction bases numbered 8, after V lost 3 bases and J lost 4 bases. Germline V CDR1 and CDR2: SGHTA, FQGNSA. This CDR3 is built from 15 residues. The CDR3, as DNA: TGTGCCAGCAGCTTGGTTGGGACAGGCAATTACGAGCAGTACTTC. It yields the protein CASSLVGTGNYEQYF.

The chain joins TRBV27 to TRBJ2-1; maybe TRBD2 (5 bases). Germline V lookup: CDR1 MNHEY, CDR2 SMNVEV (reference sequence). The CDR3 sequence is 13 residues long. Between the trimmed V and J ends, which lost 6 bases and 6 bases, there was a span of 12 bases. The CDR3 is CASRGRSGNEQFF. The CDR3 DNA is TGTGCCAGCAGGGGGAGATCGGGCAATGAGCAGTTCTTC.

V usage is TRBV19 and J usage is TRBJ2-2, with D perhaps matching TRBD2 (6 bases). The CDR3 consists of 19 residues. Germline V lookup: CDR1 LNHDA, CDR2 SQIVND (reference sequence). Trimming removed 0 bases at V and 6 bases at J, with 23 bases between. The CDR3 coding sequence is TGTGCCAGTAGTATAGATCTTTCCCACCGGGACTGGGAGGCCGGGGAGCTGTTTTTT. This encodes CASSIDLSHRDWEAGELFF.

V and J are TRBV5-6 and TRBJ1-2; possibly TRBD1 for D (6 bases). V was cut by 0 bases and J by 2 bases, with 17 bases left in between. The CDR3 runs 17 residues. Germline CDR1 and CDR2: SGHDT and YYEEEE. CDR3 sequence: CASSLGRRTVENYGYTF. The CDR3 nucleotides read TGTGCCAGCAGCTTGGGACGCCGGACAGTGGAGAACTATGGCTACACCTTC.

The V gene is TRBV6-1, the J gene TRBJ2-2, with 8 bases that match TRBD1. The CDR3 consists of 16 residues. CDR1 is MNHNS and CDR2 is SASEGT in the germline V gene. V shed 4 bases, J shed 3 bases, and the junction held 7 bases outside the gene matches. This CDR3 reads CASSAFTGGYTGELFF. The CDR3 coding sequence is TGTGCCAGCAGTGCTTTCACAGGGGGGTACACCGGGGAGCTGTTTTTT.

About this clone: This sample also contains other DNA sequences that code for the same CDR3. The J gene is TRBJ2-5, the V gene TRBV5-1, with D possibly called TRBD1 or TRBD2 (5 bases each). Germline values: CDR1 SGHRS, CDR2 YFSETQ. Between the trimmed V and J ends, which lost 2 bases and 4 bases, there was a span of 9 bases. CDR3 size: 13 residues. The CDR3 DNA reads as TGCGCCAGCAGCTTCGGGGCTGGAGAGACCCAGTACTTC. This sequence encodes CASSFGAGETQYF.

This clone was detected once. This chain uses TRBV2 with TRBJ1-1; TRBD1 is a possible D gene (5 bases). Germline assignment: CDR1 SNHLY and CDR2 FYNNEI. V was cut by 1 base and J by 0 bases, with 12 bases left in between. The CDR3 extends over 16 amino acids. CDR3: CASSEGGGQMNTEAFF. CDR3 nucleotides: TGTGCCAGCAGTGAAGGGGGCGGGCAGATGAACACTGAAGCTTTCTTT.

This sequence joins TRBV5-6 and TRBJ2-7; D might be TRBD2 (6 bases). Trimming shortened V by 0 bases and J by 0 bases, and 13 bases separated the two germline ends. The V gene's germline CDR1 is SGHDT and CDR2 YYEEEE. The CDR3 spans 16 residues. CDR3 protein: CASSLVVGSGSYEQYF. The CDR3 coding sequence is TGTGCCAGCAGCTTGGTAGTGGGTAGCGGCTCCTACGAGCAGTACTTC.

The rearrangement joins TRBV9 to TRBJ1-2; D unclear. The CDR3 runs 13 residues. Trimming left V 1 base short and J 5 bases short, with 9 bases between. The germline gives CDR1 SGDLS, CDR2 YYNGEE. The CDR3: CASSVNGRYGYTF. The DNA for the CDR3 is TGTGCCAGCAGCGTAAACGGAAGATATGGCTACACCTTC.